This T cell receptor beta chain was profiled in a study of CD8 T cells in Susac syndrome. RNA in amounts of roughly 0.5 to 1 ug was reverse transcribed with random hexamers. TCRdb ran MiXCR on the immunoSEQ multiplex PCR reads and lists one entry per CDR3 protein. The sample lists 80,000 or so distinct CDR3 sequences, just under 95% occurring once. Germline V gene data show CDR1 as LGHDT and CDR2 as YNNKEL (reference sequence). The CDR3 covers 17 residues. V shed 4 bases and J shed 2 bases, with 20 bases lying between them. The chain recombines TRBV3-1 with TRBJ2-5; D not resolved. The specimen was CD8+ T cells from PBMCs. This receptor was obtained from a human donor in good health. The chain's CDR3 is CASSPPPQTAGQETQYF. The CDR3 DNA follows: TGTGCCAGCAGCCCACCCCCCCAGACGGCCGGGCAAGAGACCCAGTACTTC.